This is a list of T cell receptor beta chains from one sample in a study of T and B cells in COVID-19 patients. Via MiXCR, TCRdb re-called the multiplex PCR reads, giving one row per CDR3 protein. The sample yields several thousand distinct CDR3 sequences, roughly two fifths seen once. The material sequenced was blood. Every receptor here comes from a human donor with active COVID-19. Both conserved end residues are part of each CDR3. The D gene is left open where the match is weak. Part of the rows lack a size; the others show once, few, many or a class for expanded clones.

cdr3_nt cdr3_aa j_call cdr3_length clone_size v_call d_call
NA CASTLGISISVGNTEAFF TRBJ1-1 18 NA TRBV6-6 NA
TGTGCCAGCAGCTTATCAAGACAGGGAGACTATGGCTACACCTTC CASSLSRQGDYGYTF TRBJ1-2 15 NA TRBV11-2 TRBD1
TGTGCCAGCTCACCACCGGGGCAGGACCATGGCTACACCTTC CASSPPGQDHGYTF TRBJ1-2 14 NA TRBV18 NA
TGTGCCAGCAGACCTCAGACAGCACGCAGGGGGACTGAAGCTTTCTTT CASRPQTARRGTEAFF TRBJ1-1 16 NA TRBV6-5 TRBD1
TGTGCCAGCAGCAAACAACTCGGGACAGACAATCAGCCCCAGCATTTT CASSKQLGTDNQPQHF TRBJ1-5 16 NA TRBV5-4 TRBD1
TGTGCCAGTAGTATTCAGGTTAACTATGGCTACACCTTC CASSIQVNYGYTF TRBJ1-2 13 NA TRBV19 NA
TGTGCCAGCAGTAGGGAGCAGGGGCACATTCAGTACTTC CASSREQGHIQYF TRBJ2-4 13 NA TRBV6-5 NA
TGTGCCAGCAGCTTAGACCCACAGGGGGCGAACACCGGGGAGCTGTTTTTT CASSLDPQGANTGELFF TRBJ2-2 17 NA TRBV7-3 TRBD1
TGCGCCAGCAGCCAAGTGGGGAACGGGCCTGAAAAACTGTTTTTT CASSQVGNGPEKLFF TRBJ1-4 15 NA TRBV4-3 NA
TGTGCCACCGGGTTCCCTCCGTACAATGAGCAGTTCTTC CATGFPPYNEQFF TRBJ2-1 13 many TRBV15 NA
TGTGCCAGCAGCTTAGAGGGACAGCCCTACGAGCAGTACTTC CASSLEGQPYEQYF TRBJ2-7 14 medium-sized TRBV11-3 TRBD1
TGTGCCAGCACAGGGGGCAGGAACACTGAAGCTTTCTTT CASTGGRNTEAFF TRBJ1-1 13 NA TRBV6-5 TRBD1
TGTGCCAGTAGTATGGCCCGCGACCATGAGCAGTTCTTC CASSMARDHEQFF TRBJ2-1 13 medium-sized TRBV19 NA
TGCAGCGTTGACCAGGCAGCCTCTAACTATGGCTACACCTTC CSVDQAASNYGYTF TRBJ1-2 14 NA TRBV29-1 NA
TGTGCCAGCAGTCCACGGCCTAGCAATCAGCCCCAGCATTTT CASSPRPSNQPQHF TRBJ1-5 14 NA TRBV27 NA
TGTGCCAGCAGTGTTAACGAGGCCGGGGAGCTGTTTTTT CASSVNEAGELFF TRBJ2-2 13 NA TRBV6-6 NA
TGTGCCAGCAGTTCCCCCCGACAGGGCACCGGGGAGCTGTTTTTT CASSSPRQGTGELFF TRBJ2-2 15 medium-sized TRBV6-5 TRBD1
TGTGCCAGCAGTCCCCTAGACCCAGGGGATGGCTACACCTTC CASSPLDPGDGYTF TRBJ1-2 14 NA TRBV27 NA
TGCAGCGTTGCGACTTTTCTAGAAGCTTTCTTT CSVATFLEAFF TRBJ1-1 11 NA TRBV29-1 NA
TGTGCCAGCAGTTACGTCGACAGGGGGGCTGGAAACACCATATATTTT CASSYVDRGAGNTIYF TRBJ1-3 16 NA TRBV6-5 TRBD1
TGTGCCAGCAGCACTGTCCCCGGGACTATATACGCTGCGAACACCGGGGAGCTGTTTTTT CASSTVPGTIYAANTGELFF TRBJ2-2 20 many TRBV6-5 TRBD2
TGTGCCAGTATTCCCTTGGGCGGCACTGAAGCTTTCTTT CASIPLGGTEAFF TRBJ1-1 13 few TRBV19 NA
TGTGCCAGCAGCGCCCGACAGGCCACTGAAGCTTTCTTT CASSARQATEAFF TRBJ1-1 13 once TRBV5-6 NA
TGCAGCGTTGCCGACAGCCTTACCTATGGCTACACCTTC CSVADSLTYGYTF TRBJ1-2 13 NA TRBV29-1 NA
TGTGCCAGCAGTCCCCTCGGGGCAGGGCGATCTAGCACAGATACGCAGTATTTT CASSPLGAGRSSTDTQYF TRBJ2-3 18 few TRBV27 NA
TGCAGCGTTGAGCCCGGACAGGGGACCACCGGGGAGCTGTTTTTT CSVEPGQGTTGELFF TRBJ2-2 15 medium-sized TRBV29-1 TRBD1
TGTGCCAGCAGTTTCTCGGTAGCGGGAGCTTACGAGCAGTACTTC CASSFSVAGAYEQYF TRBJ2-7 15 once TRBV12-3/TRBV12-4 TRBD2
TGTGCCAGCAGCCCCGGACTAGCGGGCACAGATACGCAGTATTTT CASSPGLAGTDTQYF TRBJ2-3 15 NA TRBV13 TRBD2
TGTGCCAGCATCGGACGTCCGGGGAGCGAGCAGTACTTC CASIGRPGSEQYF TRBJ2-7 13 NA TRBV6-1 NA
TGTGCCAGTAGTAGCCTTTCGGCGGGGGAGACCCAGTACTTC CASSSLSAGETQYF TRBJ2-5 14 NA TRBV19 NA
TGTGCCAGCAAGAAAGGCTCCAGCGATACGCAGTATTTT CASKKGSSDTQYF TRBJ2-3 13 NA TRBV6-5 NA
TGTGCCAGCAGTTACTCAAGTACAGGGTCGGCCACTGAAGCTTTCTTT CASSYSSTGSATEAFF TRBJ1-1 16 NA TRBV6-5 NA
TGTGCCAGCACTTATAGCGGGAGTTTGACAGATACGCAGTATTTT CASTYSGSLTDTQYF TRBJ2-3 15 NA TRBV6-5 TRBD2
TGTGCCAGCAGCCCACAGCGCTCTGGAAACACCATATATTTT CASSPQRSGNTIYF TRBJ1-3 14 NA TRBV13 NA
TGTGCCAGTAGTATCCAGGGGATTGAGAACACTGAAGCTTTCTTT CASSIQGIENTEAFF TRBJ1-1 15 NA TRBV19 NA
TGTGCCTGGAGGTTGGGGAACACCGGGGAGCTGTTTTTT CAWRLGNTGELFF TRBJ2-2 13 few TRBV30 NA
TGTGCCAGCAGACATAGCACCGGGGGAGATACGCAGTATTTT CASRHSTGGDTQYF TRBJ2-3 14 few TRBV12-3/TRBV12-4 NA
TGTGCCAGTAGTATAGTCGTGACACGGGCTTATGAAAAACTGTTTTTT CASSIVVTRAYEKLFF TRBJ1-4 16 NA TRBV19 NA
TGTGCCTGGAACCGGGGACAGGGGGCCTCAGATACGCAGTATTTT CAWNRGQGASDTQYF TRBJ2-3 15 medium-sized TRBV30 TRBD1
TGTGCCAGCAGCGGGGGGCCTAGGACTAGCGGGAGGGTGGATACGCAGTATTTT CASSGGPRTSGRVDTQYF TRBJ2-3 18 NA TRBV11-3 TRBD2
TGTGCCAGCAGAATCCCATGGACAGCATATAACACTGAAGCTTTCTTT CASRIPWTAYNTEAFF TRBJ1-1 16 NA TRBV6-5 NA
TGTGCCAGCTCACTCGCCAATCAGCCCCAGCATTTT CASSLANQPQHF TRBJ1-5 12 few TRBV18 NA
TGTGCCAGCAGTTACTCTGGACAGGGCCCCCTCACAGATACGCAGTATTTT CASSYSGQGPLTDTQYF TRBJ2-3 17 NA TRBV5-6 TRBD1
TGCGCCAGCAGTGGGGGGGGAGAAGAGACCCAGTACTTC CASSGGGEETQYF TRBJ2-5 13 NA TRBV14 TRBD2
TGTGCCAGCGGATCTTTCTACGAGCAGTACTTC CASGSFYEQYF TRBJ2-7 11 NA TRBV7-2 NA
TGTGCCAGCAGTGAATGGACCCGGGAAGCTTTCTTT CASSEWTREAFF TRBJ1-1 12 NA TRBV6-1 NA
TGTGCCAGCACCGACAGGGTAGGAGAGCAGTACTTC CASTDRVGEQYF TRBJ2-7 12 NA TRBV6-5 TRBD1
TGTGCCAGCAGTACCTCTAGACTAGGGGGGAAATACAATGAGCAGTTCTTC CASSTSRLGGKYNEQFF TRBJ2-1 17 few TRBV27 NA
TGTGCCAGCAGCTTGGACAGGGTCTATGGCTACACCTTC CASSLDRVYGYTF TRBJ1-2 13 NA TRBV5-5 NA
TGTGCCAGCAGCCTTTCTTCGACAGGGCGGACTGAAGCTTTCTTT CASSLSSTGRTEAFF TRBJ1-1 15 NA TRBV5-6 TRBD1
TGCAGCGTAACACAGGGAGCCACTGAAGCTTTCTTT CSVTQGATEAFF TRBJ1-1 12 few TRBV29-1 NA
TGTGCCAGCAGCCTGACCCCCTACGAGCAGTACTTC CASSLTPYEQYF TRBJ2-7 12 medium-sized TRBV6-2/TRBV6-3 NA
TGTGCCATCGGGCCAGGGAACACCATATATTTT CAIGPGNTIYF TRBJ1-3 11 NA TRBV10-3 NA
TGTGCCAGCGGCAGGGAGGTCTACGAGCAGTACTTC CASGREVYEQYF TRBJ2-7 12 medium-sized TRBV6-5 NA
TGTGCCAGTACTGAGACAGGGCTCACAGATACGCAGTATTTT CASTETGLTDTQYF TRBJ2-3 14 medium-sized TRBV19 TRBD1
TGTGCCATCAGCTGGGGTACCGGGACAGGGTTCTACGAGCAGTACTTC CAISWGTGTGFYEQYF TRBJ2-7 16 NA TRBV11-3 TRBD1
TGTGCCAGTAGCTTACTCGGACAGGGGGCCGGGGAGCTGTTTTTT CASSLLGQGAGELFF TRBJ2-2 15 NA TRBV19 TRBD1
TGTGCCAGCCGTCCCCTCTTCCAGGGTCGGTGGCGCACAGATACGCAGTATTTT CASRPLFQGRWRTDTQYF TRBJ2-3 18 NA TRBV6-2/TRBV6-3 NA
TGTGCCAGCAGCTCAATAGCGGGATTTGGCACAGATACGCAGTATTTT CASSSIAGFGTDTQYF TRBJ2-3 16 NA TRBV5-6 TRBD2
TGTGCCAGCAGCTCCGGGACAGGGGTTAGGAATGAGCAGTTCTTC CASSSGTGVRNEQFF TRBJ2-1 15 NA TRBV6-2/TRBV6-3 TRBD1